One and the same sample provided the 9 T cell receptor beta chains below, sequenced in a study of early T cells in non-severe SARS-CoV-2 infection. TCRdb reprocessed the 5' RACE reads with MiXCR, giving one entry per CDR3 protein. The table records 85,000 to 100,000 distinct CDR3 sequences, roughly 9.6% of them present only once. Sample: whole blood. These receptors came from an adult who was a healthcare worker with PCR-confirmed SARS-CoV-2 infection or an uninfected control (not recorded which).

In its sample, this clonotype was seen many times. V and J are TRBV28 and TRBJ2-7, with D unresolved. The ends were cut back, 2 bases at V and 3 bases at J, with 8 bases in the middle. Germline CDR1 MDHEN, CDR2 SYDVKM. This CDR3 contains 13 residues. For the CDR3, the DNA is TGTGCCAGCAGTTTAACTGTAGACTACGAGCAGTACTTC. This gives the protein CASSLTVDYEQYF. The whole variable domain, filled in from reference TRBV28 and TRBJ2-7, reads DVKVTQSSRYLVKRTGEKVFLECVQDMDHENMFWYRQDPGLGLRLIYFSYDVKMKEKGDIPEGYSVSREKKERFSLILESASTNQTSMYLCASSLTVDYEQYFGPGTRLTVT.

This clonotype was observed many times. V is TRBV12-5 and J is TRBJ1-1; D possibly corresponds to TRBD1 (5 bases). V was shortened by 4 bases and J by 1 base, with 7 bases between the two germline ends. The CDR3 extends over 13 amino acids. Germline-derived CDR1 and CDR2 are LGHNT and FRNRAP. The CDR3 region is CASGWGTNTEAFF. The CDR3 DNA reads TGTGCTAGTGGTTGGGGGACGAACACTGAAGCTTTCTTT.

In its sample, this clonotype was seen many times. The CDR3 DNA is TGCAGTGCTGGAAGACAGTTTAGCAATCAGCCCCAGCATTTT. Translating gives CSAGRQFSNQPQHF. The rearrangement uses TRBV20-1 and TRBJ1-5; tentatively, D is TRBD1 (5 bases). The CDR3 spans 14 residues. The V gene's germline CDR1 is DFQATT and CDR2 SNEGSKA (reference sequence). V lost 5 bases and J lost 0, with 11 bases in between.

This clonotype was observed a few times. CDR3 sequence: CASSEGSRLGNIQYF. The CDR3 DNA is TGTGCCAGCAGTGAGGGGAGCCGACTGGGAAACATTCAGTACTTC. V is TRBV2 and J is TRBJ2-4, with TRBD2 as a possible D gene (5 bases). This CDR3 is 15 amino acids long. Germline values: CDR1 SNHLY, CDR2 FYNNEI. The V gene lost 3 bases and the J gene lost 6 bases, with 15 bases spanning the gap.

Ten or more counts support this clonotype. V gene TRBV6-1 combines with J gene TRBJ1-5; 11 bases agree with TRBD1. This CDR3 region has 17 residues. Germline CDR1 reads MNHNS; CDR2 reads SASEGT. The V segment lost 6 bases and the J segment 0 bases; nucleotides outside the gene matches: 7. The CDR3 is CASRMGQGDYSNQPQHF. For the CDR3, the DNA is TGTGCCAGCAGGATGGGACAGGGGGACTATAGCAATCAGCCCCAGCATTTT.

As to this clonotype: A read error may explain this, as a much larger clone is one base away. The chain joins TRBV9 to TRBJ2-2; 9 nucleotides match TRBD1. This CDR3 spans 15 amino acids. Per the germline V gene, CDR1 is SGDLS and CDR2 is YYNGEE. J gave up 0 bases and V 4 bases, and 1 base lay outside the gene matches. Here the CDR3 DNA reads TGTGCCAGCAGCACAGGGGGCGCGAACACCGGGGAGCTGTTTTTT. Translated: CASSTGGANTGELFF.

This clonotype was observed many times. The V and J genes are TRBV5-1 and TRBJ2-3, with D maybe TRBD1 (6 bases). CDR3 length: 15 residues. Germline V CDR1 and CDR2: SGHRS, YFSETQ. V dropped 2 bases and J dropped 6 bases, with 16 bases sitting between them. CDR3 amino acids: CASSFQTLRGDTQYF. In DNA form, the CDR3 reads TGCGCCAGCAGCTTTCAGACCCTAAGGGGGGATACGCAGTATTTT.

This clonotype occurred a few times. The V gene is TRBV2, the J gene TRBJ2-2; 7 nucleotides agree with TRBD1. Germline lookup yields CDR1 SNHLY and CDR2 FYNNEI. Unmatched junction bases numbered 11, after V lost 6 bases and J lost 7 bases. The CDR3 has 15 residues. In DNA, the CDR3 is TGTGCCAGCAGCCTGAGACAGGGTATGAGCGGGGAGCTGTTTTTT. This gives the protein CASSLRQGMSGELFF.

This clonotype has just a few counts. This chain links TRBV27 with TRBJ2-3; no reliable D call. V lost 5 bases and J 3 bases, leaving 18 bases between the germline ends. The germline V gene encodes CDR1 MNHEY and CDR2 SMNVEV (reference sequence). CDR3 length equals 16 residues. This CDR3 reads CASSPRAHSTTDTQYF. The CDR3, as DNA: TGTGCCAGCAGTCCCCGGGCCCACTCGACTACAGATACGCAGTATTTT.